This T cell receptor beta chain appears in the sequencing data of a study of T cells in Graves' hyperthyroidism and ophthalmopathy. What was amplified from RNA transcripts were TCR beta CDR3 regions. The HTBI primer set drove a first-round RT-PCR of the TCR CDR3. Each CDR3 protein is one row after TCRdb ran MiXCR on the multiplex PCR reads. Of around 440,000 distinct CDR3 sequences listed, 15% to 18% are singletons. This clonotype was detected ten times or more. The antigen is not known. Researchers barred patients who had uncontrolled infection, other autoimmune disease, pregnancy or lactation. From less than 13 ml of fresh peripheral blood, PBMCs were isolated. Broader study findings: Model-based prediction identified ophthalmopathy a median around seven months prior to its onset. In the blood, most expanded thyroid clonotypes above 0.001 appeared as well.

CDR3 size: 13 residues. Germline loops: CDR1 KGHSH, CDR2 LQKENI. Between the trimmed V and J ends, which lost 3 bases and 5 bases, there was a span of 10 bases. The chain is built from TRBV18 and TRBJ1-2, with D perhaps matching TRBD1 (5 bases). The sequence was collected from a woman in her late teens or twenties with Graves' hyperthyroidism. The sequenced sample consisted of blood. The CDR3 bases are TGTGCCAGCTCACCGGGGGTCGAATATGGCTACACCTTC. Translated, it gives CASSPGVEYGYTF.